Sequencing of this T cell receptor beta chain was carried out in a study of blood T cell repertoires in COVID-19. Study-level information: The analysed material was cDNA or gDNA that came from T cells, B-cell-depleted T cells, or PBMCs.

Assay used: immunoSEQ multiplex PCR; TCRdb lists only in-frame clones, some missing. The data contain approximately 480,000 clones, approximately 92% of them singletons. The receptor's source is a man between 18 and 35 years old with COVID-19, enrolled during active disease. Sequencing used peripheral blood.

CDR3 loop: CASSQDPGLLKAFF. CDR3 DNA: TGTGCCAGCAGCCAAGATCCGGGGTTACTTAAAGCTTTCTTT. The chain is built from TRBV3-1 (or the pseudogene TRBV3-2) and TRBJ1-1; unclear D gene. Trimming removed 0 bases from V and 9 bases from J, with 14 bases in between. CDR1 is LGHDT, CDR2 YNNKEL, per germline (reference sequence). The CDR3 is 14 residues long.